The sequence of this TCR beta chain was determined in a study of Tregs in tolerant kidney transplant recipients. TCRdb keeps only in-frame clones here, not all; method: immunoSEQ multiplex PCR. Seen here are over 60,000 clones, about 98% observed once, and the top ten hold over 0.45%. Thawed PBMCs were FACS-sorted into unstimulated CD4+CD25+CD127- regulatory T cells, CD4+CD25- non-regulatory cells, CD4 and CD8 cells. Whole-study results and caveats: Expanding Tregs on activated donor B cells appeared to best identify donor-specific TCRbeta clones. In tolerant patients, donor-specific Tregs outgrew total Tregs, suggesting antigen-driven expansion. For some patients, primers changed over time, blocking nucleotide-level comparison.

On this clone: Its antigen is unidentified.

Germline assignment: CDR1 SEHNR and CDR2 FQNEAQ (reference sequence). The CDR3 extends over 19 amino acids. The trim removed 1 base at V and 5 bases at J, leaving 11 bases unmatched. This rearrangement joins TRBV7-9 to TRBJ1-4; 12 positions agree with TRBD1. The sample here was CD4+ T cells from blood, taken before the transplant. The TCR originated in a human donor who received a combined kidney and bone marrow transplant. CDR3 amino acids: CASSLGLPGQGAPNEKLFF. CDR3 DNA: TGTGCCAGCAGCTTAGGATTACCGGGACAGGGGGCCCCAAATGAAAAACTGTTTTTT.